This T cell receptor beta chain was profiled in a study of T cells in women clearing cervical HPV infection. Study-wide background: Cases: HPV16-related CIN3 or worse on histology, 2 invasive cancers. For cases, blood was sampled a median about 160 days after lesion detection, interquartile range about 90 to 200 days.

As for this clone: Antigen: not known. The read comes to an end 3 residues before the CDR3 does, leaving the germline J gene to fill in the end.

This table comes from immunoSEQ multiplex PCR, and its TCRdb copy is limited to in-frame clones, with some not included. This listing includes roughly 38,000 clones. This CDR3 region has 14 residues. V gave up 4 bases and J gave up 4 bases; unmatched junction bases: 6. The germline V gene encodes CDR1 SGHRS and CDR2 YFSETQ. Study results and caveats: CIN3+ cases had significantly higher TCR repertoire richness than controls, but evenness did not differ.

The clonotype was recovered from a woman between 18 and 75 years old with a cervical HPV16 infection that either progressed to CIN3+ or cleared (not recorded which). Sequencing was done on a sample of blood buffy coat. This rearrangement joins TRBV5-1 to TRBJ2-3, with 7 positions matching TRBD1. This chain's CDR3 is CASSPGQEADTQYF. The covered CDR3 bases are TGCGCCAGCAGCCCCGGACAGGAGGCAGATACG. Variable domain in full (rest from reference TRBV5-1 and TRBJ2-3): KAGVTQTPRYLIKTRGQQVTLSCSPISGHRSVSWYQQTPGQGLQFLFEYFSETQRNKGNFPGRFSGRQFSNSRSEMNVSTLELGDSALYLCASSPGQEADTQYFGPGTRLTVL.